The entry below describes one T cell receptor (beta chain). It was into CD45RA+ naive and CD45RA-negative memory subsets that the CD4+ cells were split. Method: immunoSEQ multiplex PCR; TCRdb's copy keeps in-frame clones and lacks some. This sample has 1.4 million to 1.5 million clones, with more than 95% found just once. The data stem from a study of shared clonotypes between healthy human individuals. The CDR3 has 16 residues. V lost 6 bases to trimming and J lost 0 bases; unmatched junction nucleotides: 7. Germline values: CDR1 LNHDA, CDR2 SQIVND (reference sequence). This chain joins TRBV19 and TRBJ1-2, with TRBD1 identical over 10 bases. The source material was naive CD4+ T cells sorted from blood. Subset denoted: CD45RA+ positively selected. This TCR came from a man aged 30 to 45 in good health. The CDR3 nucleotides are TGTGCCAGTAGAGGGACAGGGGCGGGAGCTAACTATGGCTACACCTTC. This encodes CASRGTGAGANYGYTF.